This TCR beta chain was captured by sequencing in a study of cytomegalovirus exposure and HLA in healthy donors. Study-wide results and limits: Productive status was seen about 87% or about 30% of the time for most TCR beta V segments in an earlier analysis. Researchers left out some V segments, among them TRBV6-2 and TRBV6-3, as indistinguishable.

A remark on this clone: As yet, its antigen is unknown.

The germline CDR1 and CDR2 sequences are WSHSY and SAAADI. The CDR3 covers 14 residues. Trimming left V 0 bases short and J 1 base short, with 6 bases between. Researchers ran the PCR with 60 Vbeta and 13 Jbeta primers. Clones were read by immunoSEQ multiplex PCR, and TCRdb kept only the in-frame ones, dropping some. The data show under 200,000 clones, 73% seen once. The chain links TRBV10-2 to TRBJ1-1; D possibly corresponds to TRBD1 (6 bases). Sample: PBMCs. This sequence was found in a woman aged 25-40 years in good health and CMV-seronegative. Written as DNA, the CDR3 is TGCGCCAGCAGTGAGTCGGGACAGAACACTGAAGCTTTCTTT. This translates into CASSESGQNTEAFF.